The TCR beta chain under discussion was sequenced for a study of cytomegalovirus exposure and HLA in healthy donors (TCRdb year 2017). For context, the study as a whole: According to a later analysis, the approximately 120 validation repertoires were produced on the same platform as the 680 or so repertoires of the first cohort. The study aimed to test whether cataloging public T cell receptors could reveal signatures of past pathogen exposure. A separate validation cohort of 100 to 150 different subjects was used in addition to the 666-subject first cohort. To predict cytomegalovirus infection status, the study brought together high-throughput TCR immunosequencing, statistical association of individual TCRs with disease status, and machine learning.

Library method: the immunoSEQ multiplex PCR assay. The study's processing was this. A statistical classification framework was developed to diagnose cytomegalovirus status using the catalog of TCR beta chain sequences. The clones in this table, taken by TCRdb from immuneACCESS, are in-frame only. Not every clone is retained; where verified, under half of the shortfall comes from an unresolved V gene, and the cause of the rest is unknown. That table furnishes V, J and clone size, whereas the DNA furnished D and trimming. This sample lists tens of thousands of clones; more than 80% were detected once. The ten most abundant clones make up roughly 5.8% of the sample. V lost 0 bases and J lost 3 bases, and the count of bases not matched to a germline gene is 3. Taken from cysteine to phenylalanine, the CDR3 has 15 residues. Kept here is only the CDR3 DNA, which spans 45 bases and is read in frame from base 1. From the germline V gene (reference sequence), CDR1 is SGHNT and CDR2 is YYREEE.

On this clone: No antigen is known for it. No clone much larger than this one lies a single base away; base qualities are absent.

Overall study results and their limits: Of the cluster scores, 85% to 95% were above 0 in a later analysis, which found that TCRs clustered in the first cohort also tended to co-occur in the 95 to 150 validation repertoires. In vitro tests confirmed that three of the cytomegalovirus-associated TCR beta chains recognize cytomegalovirus antigens. While some public TCRs were present in many individuals, most TCR sequences turned up only very rarely across donors. The validation cohort had no HLA typing available for a later analysis, so co-occurrence within that cohort was assessed over all 130 or so repertoires. The classifier was reported to diagnose cytomegalovirus status with high specificity and sensitivity in both the original cohort and the validation cohort. The authors suggested that the approach could potentially be extended to other disease states and immunological phenotypes. The study gave a list of around 170 TCR beta chains associated with cytomegalovirus.

The donors were included in the validation cohort of over a hundred subjects, a group kept apart from the approximately 700-subject first cohort. The sequenced sample consisted of PBMCs. The chain couples TRBV5-4 to TRBJ1-3, with TRBD1 identical over 7 junction bases. The sequence was obtained from a woman aged 18 to 35 in good health and CMV-seronegative. CDR3 protein: CASSLEGGFGNTIYF. The bases are TGTGCCAGCAGCTTGGAAGGGGGCTTTGGAAACACCATATATTTT.